These 17 T cell receptor beta chains were sequenced from one sample in a study of monozygotic twins with inflammatory bowel disease. TCRdb reanalyzed the 5' RACE reads and collapses them to one entry per CDR3 protein, without DNA. The specimen's table records 300,000 to 400,000 distinct CDR3 sequences. Sequenced input: blood. The receptors derive from a human donor with ulcerative colitis or Crohn's disease, or a healthy co-twin of an affected twin (not recorded which).

The rearrangement joins TRBV20-1 to TRBJ1-5; without DNA, the TCRdb call of TRBD1 cannot be checked. The CDR3 has 13 residues. The germline V gene encodes CDR1 DFQATT and CDR2 SNEGSKA (reference sequence). The CDR3 is CSAIRGPNQPQHF.

The chain recombines TRBV5-1 with TRBJ2-2. Germline-derived CDR1 and CDR2 are SGHRS and YFSETQ. The CDR3 sequence is 15 residues long. CDR3 loop: CASSSDRVGTGELFF.

The J gene is TRBJ2-5, the V gene TRBV20-1; TCRdb's D call of TRBD2 is untestable without DNA. The CDR3 is 17 residues long. In germline, CDR1 is DFQATT, CDR2 SNEGSKA (reference sequence). This CDR3 is CSASRAARLGRQETQYF.

The chain links TRBV20-1 to TRBJ2-2; TCRdb selects TRBD1, and the lack of DNA leaves this call unchecked. Germline CDR1 reads DFQATT; CDR2 reads SNEGSKA (reference sequence). The CDR3 totals 15 residues. CDR3 loop: CSARSLAGGTGELFF.

The chain joins TRBV7-9 to TRBJ2-1; the D call of TRBD1 rests on TCRdb alone, since no DNA is present to check it. CDR1 is SEHNR and CDR2 is FQNEAQ in the germline V gene (reference sequence). This CDR3 has 15 residues. CDR3 sequence: CASSHRDQPYNEQFF.

The chain recombines TRBV7-2 with TRBJ2-6; the TCRdb D gene call, TRBD1, has no DNA to confirm it. CDR1 is SGHTA, CDR2 FQGNSA, per germline. There are 15 residues in the CDR3. The chain's CDR3 is CASNRGGLGANVLTF.

The CDR3 sequence is CASSPAEGALGNTIYF. The V gene is TRBV5-1, the J gene TRBJ1-3. The CDR3 contains 16 residues. Germline lookup yields CDR1 SGHRS and CDR2 YFSETQ.

The chain is built from TRBV28 and TRBJ2-2; TCRdb outputs TRBD1, but without DNA this stays unchecked. The CDR3 extends over 18 amino acids. Looked up from germline, CDR1 is MDHEN and CDR2 is SYDVKM. The CDR3 is CASSWTFFRRANTGELFF.

V and J are TRBV15 and TRBJ1-2; TCRdb's D gene call, TRBD1, goes unchecked for lack of DNA. The CDR3 has 14 residues. Germline V gene data show CDR1 as LNHNV and CDR2 as YYDKDF (reference sequence). The CDR3 loop reads CATSRDRQGLGYTF. The full variable domain, rest sourced from reference TRBV15 and TRBJ1-2, is DAMVIQNPRYQVTQFGKPVTLSCSQTLNHNVMYWYQQKSSQAPKLLFHYYDKDFNNEADTPDNFQSRRPNTSFCFLDIRSPGLGDTAMYLCATSRDRQGLGYTFGSGTRLTVV.

The chain links TRBV11-2 to TRBJ2-1; TCRdb reports TRBD1, a call that lacks DNA to check it against. Germline V gives CDR1 SGHAT, CDR2 FQNNGV. This CDR3 has 13 amino acids. CDR3: CASSGQRYNEQFF.

This chain connects TRBV4-1 to TRBJ2-2; TCRdb reports TRBD2, a call that lacks DNA to check it against. Germline CDR1 reads MGHRA; CDR2 reads YSYEKL. The length of the CDR3 is 18 residues. The CDR3 loop reads CASSQELAGGPSTGELFF.

The gene calls are TRBV10-3 and TRBJ2-3; TCRdb selects TRBD1, and the lack of DNA leaves this call unchecked. Germline assignment: CDR1 ENHRY and CDR2 SYGVKD. CDR3 length: 16 amino acids. CDR3 protein: CAISETDKGGTDTQYF.

The chain couples TRBV20-1 to TRBJ2-1; TCRdb's D call, TRBD1, is unchecked because there is no DNA. CDR3 size: 15 residues. Per germline, CDR1 DFQATT and CDR2 SNEGSKA (reference sequence). The CDR3 region is CSATRPGFSYNEQFF.

The rearrangement links TRBV7-9 to TRBJ1-4. The CDR3 is made up of 15 amino acids. Germline V gene data show CDR1 as SEHNR and CDR2 as FQNEAQ (reference sequence). The CDR3 reads CASSFGQGLNEKLFF.

The chain is built from TRBV15 and TRBJ1-6. CDR3 length equals 15 residues. Germline V lookup: CDR1 LNHNV, CDR2 YYDKDF (reference sequence). This chain's CDR3 is CATSSSDGDASPLHF.

The V call is TRBV7-2, the J call TRBJ2-7; lacking DNA, the TRBD2 call made by TCRdb goes unchecked. The CDR3 contains 16 residues. CDR1 and CDR2 (germline): SGHTA, FQGNSA. This chain's CDR3 is CASSVSPTSGGYEQYF.

This CDR3 reads CASTGSQETQYF. The chain joins TRBV3-1 to TRBJ2-5; TCRdb designates TRBD1, a call that cannot be tested without DNA. The CDR3 extends over 12 amino acids. Germline V gene lookup returns CDR1 LGHDT and CDR2 YNNKEL (reference sequence).